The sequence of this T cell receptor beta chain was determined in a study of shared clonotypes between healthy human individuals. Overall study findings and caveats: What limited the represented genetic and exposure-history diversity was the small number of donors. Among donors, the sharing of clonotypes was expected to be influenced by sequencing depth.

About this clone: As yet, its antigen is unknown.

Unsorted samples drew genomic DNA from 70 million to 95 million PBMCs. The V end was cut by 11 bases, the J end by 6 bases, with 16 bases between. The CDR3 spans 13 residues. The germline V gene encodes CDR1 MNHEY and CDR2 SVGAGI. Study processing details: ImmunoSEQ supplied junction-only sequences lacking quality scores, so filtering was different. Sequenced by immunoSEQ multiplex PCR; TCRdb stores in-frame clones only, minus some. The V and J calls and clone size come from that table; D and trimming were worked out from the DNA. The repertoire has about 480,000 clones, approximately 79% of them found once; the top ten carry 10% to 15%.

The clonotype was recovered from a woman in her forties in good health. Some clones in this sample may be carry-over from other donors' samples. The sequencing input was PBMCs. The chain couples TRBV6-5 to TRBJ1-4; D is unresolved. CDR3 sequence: CASGRLGDEKLFF. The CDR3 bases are TGTGCCTCCGGCAGGTTGGGAGATGAAAAACTGTTTTTT.